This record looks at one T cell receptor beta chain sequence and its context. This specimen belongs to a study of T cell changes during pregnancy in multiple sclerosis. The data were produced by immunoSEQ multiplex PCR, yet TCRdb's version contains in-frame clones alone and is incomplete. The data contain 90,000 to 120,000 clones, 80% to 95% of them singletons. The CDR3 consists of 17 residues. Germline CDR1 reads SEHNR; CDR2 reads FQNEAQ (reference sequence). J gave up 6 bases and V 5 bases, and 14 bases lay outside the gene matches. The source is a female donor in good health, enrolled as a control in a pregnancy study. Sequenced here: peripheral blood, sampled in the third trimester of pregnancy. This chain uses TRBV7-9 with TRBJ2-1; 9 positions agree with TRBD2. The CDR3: CASSPQMVAGGRNEQFF. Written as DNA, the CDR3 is TGTGCCAGCAGCCCGCAGATGGTCGCGGGGGGGCGCAATGAGCAGTTCTTC.